This paragraph covers one T cell receptor beta chain sequence. This sample was included in a study of T cell responses to AZD1222 COVID-19 vaccine. Trimming took 3 bases from V and 9 from J, leaving 14 bases between them. There are 13 residues in the CDR3. Germline V lookup: CDR1 MNHEY, CDR2 SMNVEV (reference sequence). Only in-frame clones appear in the TCRdb table, and some are missing; sequencing was by immunoSEQ multiplex PCR. The table has 90,000 to 100,000 clones, roughly 85% seen once; the top ten hold just under 3%. Material: peripheral blood, obtained on day 0 of AZD1222 vaccination. V and J are TRBV27 and TRBJ1-2; D might be TRBD1 (6 bases). The receptor was derived from an adult in good health. This chain's CDR3 is CASSFSGGLSYTF. CDR3 sequence (DNA): TGTGCCAGCAGTTTTTCCGGGGGGCTCAGCTACACCTTC.